These 9 T cell receptor beta chains share one sample of origin, sequenced in a study of CD8+ T cells in alopecia areata. RNA extraction and reverse transcription yielded cDNA as sequencing template. Measured with immunoSEQ multiplex PCR; TCRdb has only the in-frame clones, and not every one. Of 150,000 or so clones listed, 85% to 90% were seen once; the top ten hold more than 12%. This material consisted of CD8+ T cells sorted from blood, taken at week 0. The receptor set was obtained from a human donor with alopecia areata.

The CDR3 DNA reads TGTGCCAGCAGCCTTAGTTTAGCGGGACAGCCCACAGATACGCAGTATTTT. Encoded protein: CASSLSLAGQPTDTQYF. The V call is TRBV7-9, the J call TRBJ2-3, with TRBD2 as a possible D gene (8 bases). The CDR3 runs to 17 residues. V lost 5 bases and J lost 2, with 20 bases in between. Germline CDR1 and CDR2: SEHNR and FQNEAQ (reference sequence).

The V and J genes are TRBV6-6 and TRBJ2-2; D might be TRBD1 (5 bases). Germline V gene lookup returns CDR1 MNHNY and CDR2 SVGAGI (reference sequence). V was trimmed by 4 bases and J by 0 bases, leaving 9 bases between them. This CDR3 contains 15 residues. For the CDR3, the DNA is TGTGCCAGCAGTTTGACAGCTTCGAACACCGGGGAGCTGTTTTTT. This codes for CASSLTASNTGELFF.

The CDR3 DNA reads as TGCGCCAGCAGCCAGGCCTACGAGCAGTACTTC. Translation: CASSQAYEQYF. The chain joins TRBV4-1 to TRBJ2-7, with D uncertain. V was trimmed by 3 bases and J by 2 bases, leaving 2 bases between them. There are 11 residues in the CDR3. Germline values: CDR1 MGHRA, CDR2 YSYEKL.

The rearrangement joins TRBV11-2 to TRBJ1-1, with a possible D match to TRBD1 (6 bases). The CDR3 is 15 residues long. CDR1 and CDR2 (germline): SGHAT, FQNNGV. The V gene lost 4 bases and the J gene lost 1 base, with 13 bases spanning the gap. CDR3 DNA sequence: TGTGCCAGCAGCTCCCGGGGGGGCCGGAACACTGAAGCTTTCTTT. Its protein is CASSSRGGRNTEAFF. The complete variable domain, with remaining parts taken from reference TRBV11-2 and TRBJ1-1, reads EAGVAQSPRYKIIEKRQSVAFWCNPISGHATLYWYQQILGQGPKLLIQFQNNGVVDDSQLPKDRFSAERLKGVDSTLKIQPAKLEDSAVYLCASSSRGGRNTEAFFGQGTRLTVV.

The chain links TRBV6-6 to TRBJ2-1; possible D gene TRBD2, 6 bases. Deletions cut 6 bases from V and 6 bases from J, with 15 bases between. CDR3 length: 14 amino acids. Germline lookup yields CDR1 MNHNY and CDR2 SVGAGI (reference sequence). CDR3 amino acids: CASRDLRGGNEQFF. Written as DNA, the CDR3 is TGTGCCAGCAGGGACCTAAGGGGAGGCAATGAGCAGTTCTTC.

CDR3 loop: CASGTGSYNEQFF. CDR3 nucleotides: TGTGCCAGCGGAACAGGGTCCTACAATGAGCAGTTCTTC. The chain employs TRBV27 and TRBJ2-1, with D possibly TRBD1 on 6 matching bases. The V end was cut by 8 bases, the J end by 1 base, with 9 bases between. In germline, CDR1 is MNHEY, CDR2 SMNVEV (reference sequence). This CDR3 region has 13 residues.

The chain links TRBV30 to TRBJ2-1; tentative D call: TRBD2 (5 bases). Germline CDR1 is GTSNPN and CDR2 is SVGIG (reference sequence). The CDR3 spans 12 residues. Trimming shortened V by 3 bases and J by 5 bases, and 8 bases separated the two germline ends. CDR3 residues: CAWSLLDNEQFF. The CDR3 region has the DNA TGTGCCTGGAGCTTACTAGACAATGAGCAGTTCTTC.

V and J are TRBV6-6 and TRBJ2-5; 8 nucleotides line up with TRBD1. This CDR3 has 16 amino acids. Germline values: CDR1 MNHNY, CDR2 SVGAGI (reference sequence). V lost 5 bases and J lost 1; bases outside the gene matches: 9. CDR3 nucleotides: TGTGCCAGCAGTCCTCGGACAGGGTACGGCCAAGAGACCCAGTACTTC. Protein product: CASSPRTGYGQETQYF.

V usage is TRBV7-3 and J usage is TRBJ2-1; 7 bases map to TRBD1. Per germline, CDR1 SGHTA and CDR2 FQGTGA. The CDR3 runs to 13 residues. With V trimmed by 5 bases and J by 8 bases, 6 bases remained unmatched. The CDR3 DNA sequence: TGTGCCAGCAGCCCAGGGACAGCCCATGAGCAGTTCTTC. Translation: CASSPGTAHEQFF.